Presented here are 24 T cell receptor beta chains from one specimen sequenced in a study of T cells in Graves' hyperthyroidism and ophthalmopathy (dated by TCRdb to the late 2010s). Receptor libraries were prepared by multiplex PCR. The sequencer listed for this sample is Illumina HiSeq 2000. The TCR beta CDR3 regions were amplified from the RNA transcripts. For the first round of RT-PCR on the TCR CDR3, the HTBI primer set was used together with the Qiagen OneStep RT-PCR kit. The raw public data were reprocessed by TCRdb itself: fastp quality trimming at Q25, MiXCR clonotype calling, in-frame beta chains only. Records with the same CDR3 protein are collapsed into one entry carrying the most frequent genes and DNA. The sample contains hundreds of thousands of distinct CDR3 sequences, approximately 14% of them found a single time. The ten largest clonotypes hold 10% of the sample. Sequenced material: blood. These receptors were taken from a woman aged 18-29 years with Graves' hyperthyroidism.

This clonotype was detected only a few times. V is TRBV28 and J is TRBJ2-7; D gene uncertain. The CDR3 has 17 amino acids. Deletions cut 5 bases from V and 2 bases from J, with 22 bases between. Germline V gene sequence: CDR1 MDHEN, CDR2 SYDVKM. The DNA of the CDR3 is TGTGCCAGCAGTCCACAACCCGCGGCCACGACCCCCTACGAGCAGTACTTC. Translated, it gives CASSPQPAATTPYEQYF.

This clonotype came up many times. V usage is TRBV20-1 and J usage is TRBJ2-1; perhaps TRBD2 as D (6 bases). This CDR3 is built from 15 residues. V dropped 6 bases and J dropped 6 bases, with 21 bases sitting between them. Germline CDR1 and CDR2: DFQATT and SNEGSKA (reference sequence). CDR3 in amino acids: CSASRRTGSPNEQFF. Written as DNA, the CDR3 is TGCAGTGCAAGCAGGAGGACCGGGAGCCCCAATGAGCAGTTCTTC.

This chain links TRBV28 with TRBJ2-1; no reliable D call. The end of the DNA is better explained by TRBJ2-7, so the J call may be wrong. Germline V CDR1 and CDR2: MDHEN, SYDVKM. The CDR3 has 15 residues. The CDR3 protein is CASSEDLYSYNEQYF. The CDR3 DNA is TGTGCCAGCAGTGAGGACCTCTACTCCTACAATGAGCAGTACTTC.

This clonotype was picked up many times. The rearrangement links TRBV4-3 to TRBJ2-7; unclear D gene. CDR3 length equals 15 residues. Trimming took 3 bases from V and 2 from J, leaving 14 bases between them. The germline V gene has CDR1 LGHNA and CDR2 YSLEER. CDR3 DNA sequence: TGCGCCAGCAGCCACCGGCCCTTGGGCCCCTACGAGCAGTACTTC. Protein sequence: CASSHRPLGPYEQYF.

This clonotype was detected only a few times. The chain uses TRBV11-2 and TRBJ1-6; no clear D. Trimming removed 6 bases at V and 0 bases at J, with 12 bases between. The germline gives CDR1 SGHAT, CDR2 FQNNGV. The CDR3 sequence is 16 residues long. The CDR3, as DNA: TGTGCCAGCAGTGGAGGAGCGAGCTCCTATAATTCACCCCTCCACTTT. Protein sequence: CASSGGASSYNSPLHF.

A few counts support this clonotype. The CDR3 spells CASSEADIEQFF. The CDR3 DNA sequence: TGTGCCAGCAGTGAAGCAGATATTGAGCAGTTCTTC. The V call is TRBV2, the J call TRBJ2-1; no clear D. Trimming removed 0 bases from V and 9 bases from J, with 6 bases in between. CDR1 is SNHLY, CDR2 FYNNEI, per germline. CDR3 length equals 12 residues.

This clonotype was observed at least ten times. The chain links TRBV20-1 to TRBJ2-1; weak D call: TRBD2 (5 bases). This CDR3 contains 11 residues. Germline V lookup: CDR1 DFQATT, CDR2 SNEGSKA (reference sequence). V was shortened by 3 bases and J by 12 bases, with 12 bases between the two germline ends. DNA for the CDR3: TGCAGTGCTAGTTCCCTAGCCGTGCAGTTCTTC. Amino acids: CSASSLAVQFF.

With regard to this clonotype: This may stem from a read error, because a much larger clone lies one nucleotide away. CDR3 sequence (DNA): TGTGCTAGTGGTCCCAACAGGGGTAATGAGCAGTTCTTC. Translation: CASGPNRGNEQFF. The V gene is TRBV12-5, the J gene TRBJ2-1; 7 bases align to TRBD1. Germline V gene sequence: CDR1 LGHNT, CDR2 FRNRAP. This CDR3 region has 13 residues. Trimming removed 5 bases from V and 7 bases from J; junction bases left unmatched: 5.

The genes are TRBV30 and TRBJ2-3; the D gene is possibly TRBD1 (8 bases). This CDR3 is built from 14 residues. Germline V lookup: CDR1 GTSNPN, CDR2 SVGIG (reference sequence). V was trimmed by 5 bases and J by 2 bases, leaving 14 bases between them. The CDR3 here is CAWYRGGYTDTQYF. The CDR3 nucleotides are TGTGCCTGGTACAGGGGGGGGTACACAGATACGCAGTATTTT. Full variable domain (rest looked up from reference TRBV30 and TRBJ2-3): SQTIHQWPATLVQPVGSPLSLECTVEGTSNPNLYWYRQAAGRGLQLLFYSVGIGQISSEVPQNLSASRPQDRQFILSSKKLLLSDSGFYLCAWYRGGYTDTQYFGPGTRLTVL.

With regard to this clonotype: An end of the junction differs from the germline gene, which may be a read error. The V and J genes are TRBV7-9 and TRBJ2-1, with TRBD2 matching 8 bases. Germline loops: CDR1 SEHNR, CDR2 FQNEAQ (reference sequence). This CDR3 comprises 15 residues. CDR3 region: CASSLGLGSSNEQFF. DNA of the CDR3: TGTGCCAGCAGCTTGGGACTAGGCTCCTCCAATGAGCAGTTCTTC.

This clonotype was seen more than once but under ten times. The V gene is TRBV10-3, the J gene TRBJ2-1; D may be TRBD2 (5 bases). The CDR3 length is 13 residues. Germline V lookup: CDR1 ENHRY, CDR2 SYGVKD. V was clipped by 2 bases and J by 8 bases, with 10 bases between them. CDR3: CAISEGLAHEQFF. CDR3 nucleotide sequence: TGTGCCATCAGTGAGGGTCTAGCCCATGAGCAGTTCTTC.

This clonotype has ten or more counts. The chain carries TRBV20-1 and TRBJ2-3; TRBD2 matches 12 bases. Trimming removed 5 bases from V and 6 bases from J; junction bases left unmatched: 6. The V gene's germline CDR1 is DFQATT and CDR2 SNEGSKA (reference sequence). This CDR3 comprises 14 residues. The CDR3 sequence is CSAPLAGGADTQYF. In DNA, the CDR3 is TGCAGTGCTCCACTAGCGGGAGGTGCCGATACGCAGTATTTT.

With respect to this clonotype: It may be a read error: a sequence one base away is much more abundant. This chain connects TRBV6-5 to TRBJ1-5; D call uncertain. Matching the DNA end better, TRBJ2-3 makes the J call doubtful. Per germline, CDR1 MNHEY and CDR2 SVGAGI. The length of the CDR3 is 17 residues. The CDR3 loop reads CASSYPNGRLSNQPQYF. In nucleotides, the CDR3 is TGTGCCAGCAGTTACCCTAACGGCCGGCTAAGCAATCAGCCCCAGTATTTT.

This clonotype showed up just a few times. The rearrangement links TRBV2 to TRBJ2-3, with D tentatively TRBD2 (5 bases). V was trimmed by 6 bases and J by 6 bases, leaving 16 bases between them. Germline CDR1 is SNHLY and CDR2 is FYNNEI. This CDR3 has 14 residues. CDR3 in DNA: TGTGCCAGCAGGTCGTCACTAGGGCTGGATACGCAGTATTTT. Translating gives CASRSSLGLDTQYF.

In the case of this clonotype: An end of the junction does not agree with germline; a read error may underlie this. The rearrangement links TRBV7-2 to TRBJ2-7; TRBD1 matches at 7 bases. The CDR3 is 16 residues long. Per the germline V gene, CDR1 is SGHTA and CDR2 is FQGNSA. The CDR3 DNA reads TGTGCCGGCAGCCCGCGCGTACAGGGGATCGGTTACGAGCAGTACTTC. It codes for CAGSPRVQGIGYEQYF.

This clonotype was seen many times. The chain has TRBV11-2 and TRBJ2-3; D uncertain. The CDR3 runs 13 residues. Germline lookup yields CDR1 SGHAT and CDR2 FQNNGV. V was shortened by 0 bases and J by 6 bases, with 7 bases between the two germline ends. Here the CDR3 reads CASSLDGWDTQYF. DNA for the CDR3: TGTGCCAGCAGCTTAGACGGGTGGGATACGCAGTATTTT.

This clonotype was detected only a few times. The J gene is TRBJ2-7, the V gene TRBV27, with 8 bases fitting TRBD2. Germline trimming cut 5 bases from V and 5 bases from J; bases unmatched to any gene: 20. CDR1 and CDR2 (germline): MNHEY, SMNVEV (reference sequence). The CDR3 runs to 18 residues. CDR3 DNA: TGTGCCAGCAGTAAAACTAGCGGACACCCCTTAGGGAAGAACGAGCAGTACTTC. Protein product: CASSKTSGHPLGKNEQYF.

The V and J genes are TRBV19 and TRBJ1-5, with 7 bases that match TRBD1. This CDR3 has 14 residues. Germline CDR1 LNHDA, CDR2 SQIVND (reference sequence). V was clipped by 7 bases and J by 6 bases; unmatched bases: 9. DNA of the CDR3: TGTGCCAGTACTGGCAGGGGGATTGGTCAGCCCCAGCATTTT. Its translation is CASTGRGIGQPQHF.

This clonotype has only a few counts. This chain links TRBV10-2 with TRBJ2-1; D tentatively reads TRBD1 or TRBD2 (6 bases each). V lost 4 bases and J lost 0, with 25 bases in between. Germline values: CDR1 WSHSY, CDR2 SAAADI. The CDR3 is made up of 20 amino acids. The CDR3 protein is CASSVPIHHRVGSSYNEQFF. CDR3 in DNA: TGCGCCAGCAGTGTGCCCATCCATCACAGGGTCGGGAGCTCCTACAATGAGCAGTTCTTC.

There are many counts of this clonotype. The CDR3 nucleotides are TGTGCCAGCAGCTTAGCGGGTGGTCTCCCCCCCCATGAGCAGTTCTTC. This gives the protein CASSLAGGLPPHEQFF. This chain uses TRBV7-9 with TRBJ2-1; D is undetermined. The length of the CDR3 is 16 residues. Trimming cost V 0 bases and J 8 bases, with 17 bases left between them. Germline-derived CDR1 and CDR2 are SEHNR and FQNEAQ (reference sequence).

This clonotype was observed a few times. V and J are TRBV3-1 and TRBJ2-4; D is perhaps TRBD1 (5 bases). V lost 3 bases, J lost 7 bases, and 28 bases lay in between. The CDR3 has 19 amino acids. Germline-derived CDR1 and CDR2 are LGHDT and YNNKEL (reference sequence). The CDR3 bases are TGTGCCAGCAGCCACCTAAGAGGCGCCAGGGCATTACCTGGGAACATTCAGTACTTC. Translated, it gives CASSHLRGARALPGNIQYF.

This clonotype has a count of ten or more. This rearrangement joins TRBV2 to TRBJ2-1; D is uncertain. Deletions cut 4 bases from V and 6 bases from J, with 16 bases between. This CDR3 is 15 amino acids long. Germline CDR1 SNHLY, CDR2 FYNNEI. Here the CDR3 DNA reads TGTGCCAGCAGTGTGTGGGATCCCGTTGGCAATGAGCAGTTCTTC. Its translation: CASSVWDPVGNEQFF. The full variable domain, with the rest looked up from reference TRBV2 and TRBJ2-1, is EPEVTQTPSHQVTQMGQEVILRCVPISNHLYFYWYRQILGQKVEFLVSFYNNEISEKSEIFDDQFSVERPDGSNFTLKIRSTKLEDSAMYFCASSVWDPVGNEQFFGPGTRLTVL.

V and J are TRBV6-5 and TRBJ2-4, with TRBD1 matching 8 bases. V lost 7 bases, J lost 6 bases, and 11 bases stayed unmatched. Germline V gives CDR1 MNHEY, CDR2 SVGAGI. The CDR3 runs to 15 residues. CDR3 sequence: CASTHPTGVGNIQYF. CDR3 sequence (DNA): TGTGCCAGCACCCACCCGACAGGGGTGGGAAACATTCAGTACTTC.

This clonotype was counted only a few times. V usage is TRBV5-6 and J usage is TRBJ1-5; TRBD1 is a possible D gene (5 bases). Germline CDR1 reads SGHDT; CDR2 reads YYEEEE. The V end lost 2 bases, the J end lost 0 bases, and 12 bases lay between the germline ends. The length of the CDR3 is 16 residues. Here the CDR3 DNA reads TGTGCCAGCAGCTTCCTCGACAGTTTTAGCAATCAGCCCCAGCATTTT. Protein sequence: CASSFLDSFSNQPQHF.